The 26 T cell receptor beta chains in this list originate from one sample, sequenced in a study of cytomegalovirus exposure and HLA in healthy donors. The PCR ran on 60 Vbeta and 13 Jbeta primers. Clones were read by immunoSEQ multiplex PCR, and TCRdb kept only the in-frame ones, dropping some. The listing contains approximately 210,000 clones. Material for sequencing was PBMCs. The receptors derive from a woman in her 30s in good health and CMV-seropositive.

CDR3 sequence reads: CAISESMETGAGNTEAFF. The CDR3 DNA reads as TGTGCCATCAGTGAGTCAATGGAAACAGGGGCGGGGAACACTGAAGCTTTCTTT. This chain links TRBV10-3 with TRBJ1-1; 7 bases are shared with TRBD1. Germline V gives CDR1 ENHRY, CDR2 SYGVKD. The CDR3 has 18 residues. With 0 bases clipped from V and 1 base from J, the junction kept 11 bases outside the gene matches.

This chain joins TRBV9 and TRBJ1-1; D is possibly TRBD1 (5 bases). V lost 3 bases, J lost 10 bases, and 16 bases lay in between. The CDR3 sequence is 13 residues long. Germline-derived CDR1 and CDR2 are SGDLS and YYNGEE. In DNA form, the CDR3 reads TGTGCCAGCAGCGCCCGACAGCAAACGGGAGCTTTCTTT. Amino acid sequence: CASSARQQTGAFF.

V and J are TRBV7-9 and TRBJ2-5, with 7 positions matching TRBD2. With 5 bases clipped from V and 3 bases from J, the junction kept 12 bases outside the gene matches. The CDR3 runs to 16 residues. CDR1 SEHNR and CDR2 FQNEAQ come from the germline V gene (reference sequence). Here the CDR3 reads CASSRPGIAGKETQYF. CDR3 sequence (DNA): TGTGCCAGCAGCCGCCCGGGGATAGCGGGTAAAGAGACCCAGTACTTC.

The J gene is TRBJ2-3, the V gene TRBV2; TRBD2 agrees at 14 bases. The junction had 2 bases not matched to a gene; V was cut back by 4 bases and J by 5 bases. The V gene's germline CDR1 is SNHLY and CDR2 FYNNEI. The CDR3 is 15 amino acids. CDR3 in DNA: TGTGCCAGCAGTGGGACTAGCGGGAGGAGAGATACGCAGTATTTT. It codes for CASSGTSGRRDTQYF.

This chain connects TRBV5-1 to TRBJ2-2; 9 nucleotides agree with TRBD1. Trimming cost V 4 bases and J 3 bases; bases outside gene matches: 4. Looked up from germline, CDR1 is SGHRS and CDR2 is YFSETQ. The CDR3 sequence is 15 residues long. CDR3 amino acids: CASSLGQGYTGELFF. The CDR3 coding sequence is TGCGCCAGCAGCCTAGGACAGGGGTACACCGGGGAGCTGTTTTTT. The whole variable domain, remainder taken from reference TRBV5-1 and TRBJ2-2, is KAGVTQTPRYLIKTRGQQVTLSCSPISGHRSVSWYQQTPGQGLQFLFEYFSETQRNKGNFPGRFSGRQFSNSRSEMNVSTLELGDSALYLCASSLGQGYTGELFFGEGSRLTVL.

This chain joins TRBV19 and TRBJ2-3; 11 bases fit TRBD2. The CDR3 contains 16 residues. Germline V gene sequence: CDR1 LNHDA, CDR2 SQIVND (reference sequence). V dropped 7 bases and J dropped 4; count of bases not matched to a gene: 10. DNA of the CDR3: TGTGCCAGTATTGCAACAGGGACTAGCGGATCAGATACGCAGTATTTT. Amino acids: CASIATGTSGSDTQYF.

CDR3 DNA sequence: TGCGCCAGCAGCGCTTCGACAGGGACCCAGCCCCAGCATTTT. Protein sequence: CASSASTGTQPQHF. V is TRBV10-2 and J is TRBJ1-5; 7 bases line up with TRBD1. CDR1 is WSHSY and CDR2 is SAAADI in the germline V gene. The CDR3 is made up of 14 amino acids. Unmatched junction bases numbered 9, after V lost 6 bases and J lost 7 bases.

The rearrangement links TRBV19 to TRBJ2-7; the match to TRBD1 covers 7 bases. Germline CDR1 is LNHDA and CDR2 is SQIVND (reference sequence). This CDR3 is 15 amino acids long. The junction had 12 bases not matched to a gene; V was cut back by 8 bases and J by 2 bases. This CDR3 is CASAQAPGQTYEQYF. CDR3 nucleotide sequence: TGTGCCAGTGCCCAGGCCCCGGGACAGACCTACGAGCAGTACTTC.

The chain uses TRBV5-6 and TRBJ1-2; the match to TRBD1 covers 11 bases. Losses at the gene ends were 2 bases for V and 2 bases for J; bases not matched to a gene: 5. Germline lookup yields CDR1 SGHDT and CDR2 YYEEEE. This CDR3 is 16 amino acids long. The CDR3 loop reads CASSLMGQGGNYGYTF. The CDR3 coding sequence is TGTGCCAGCAGCTTAATGGGACAGGGGGGAAACTATGGCTACACCTTC.

The V and J genes are TRBV6-1 and TRBJ1-2; 8 bases align to TRBD1. Germline V gene sequence: CDR1 MNHNS, CDR2 SASEGT. Trimming took 3 bases from V and 6 from J; bases not matched to a gene: 3. This CDR3 has 13 residues. This chain's CDR3 is CASSEGQAHGYTF. Here the CDR3 DNA reads TGTGCCAGCAGTGAGGGACAGGCCCATGGCTACACCTTC.

The chain uses TRBV13 and TRBJ1-2, with 7 bases fitting TRBD1. Looked up from germline, CDR1 is PRHDT and CDR2 is FYEKMQ (reference sequence). The V gene end was trimmed by 5 bases and the J gene end by 4 bases; junction bases not matched to a gene: 1. The CDR3 consists of 12 residues. The CDR3: CASSRDSYGYTF. CDR3 nucleotides: TGTGCCAGCAGCAGGGACAGCTATGGCTACACCTTC.

This rearrangement joins TRBV18 to TRBJ1-4, with a possible D match to TRBD1 (5 bases). The V and J ends lost 3 bases and 1 base respectively, with 12 bases between them. The length of the CDR3 is 16 residues. Germline CDR1 reads KGHSH; CDR2 reads LQKENI. The CDR3 sequence is CASSPRQTLTNEKLFF. The CDR3 DNA reads as TGTGCCAGCTCACCCAGACAGACTTTAACTAATGAAAAACTGTTTTTT. Full variable domain (rest looked up from reference TRBV18 and TRBJ1-4): NAGVMQNPRHLVRRRGQEARLRCSPMKGHSHVYWYRQLPEEGLKFMVYLQKENIIDESGMPKERFSAEFPKEGPSILRIQQVVRGDSAAYFCASSPRQTLTNEKLFFGSGTQLSVL.

V gene TRBV7-9 combines with J gene TRBJ2-2, with 7 bases lining up with TRBD1. The V segment lost 4 bases and the J segment 2 bases; nucleotides outside the gene matches: 7. This CDR3 is built from 16 residues. Germline-derived CDR1 and CDR2 are SEHNR and FQNEAQ (reference sequence). The CDR3 region has the DNA TGTGCCAGCAGCTCCCGGGACAGTTTTAACACCGGGGAGCTGTTTTTT. It is translated as CASSSRDSFNTGELFF.

V and J are TRBV5-1 and TRBJ1-5, with TRBD1 as a possible D gene (5 bases). V dropped 0 bases and J dropped 0 bases, with 16 bases sitting between them. The V gene's germline CDR1 is SGHRS and CDR2 YFSETQ. The CDR3 spans 18 residues. The CDR3 region has the DNA TGCGCCAGCAGCTTGGGCAGGCCAGGGCGGATTAGCAATCAGCCCCAGCATTTT. Protein product: CASSLGRPGRISNQPQHF.

The V gene is TRBV2, the J gene TRBJ1-5; 7 bases fit TRBD1. The CDR3 contains 14 residues. The V gene end was trimmed by 5 bases and the J gene end by 5 bases; junction bases not matched to a gene: 6. Germline CDR1 SNHLY, CDR2 FYNNEI. The CDR3 nucleotides are TGTGCCAGCAGTTGGACAGGCATGGATCAGCCCCAGCATTTT. Its translation is CASSWTGMDQPQHF.

The rearrangement links TRBV30 to TRBJ2-3; D is possibly TRBD1 (6 bases). Trimming shortened V by 1 base and J by 2 bases, and 13 bases separated the two germline ends. Germline V gives CDR1 GTSNPN, CDR2 SVGIG (reference sequence). CDR3 length: 15 amino acids. The CDR3 loop reads CAWSAKDSYTDTQYF. For the CDR3, the DNA is TGTGCCTGGAGTGCCAAGGACAGTTACACAGATACGCAGTATTTT.

V is TRBV6-5 and J is TRBJ2-1, with 9 bases that match TRBD2. This CDR3 is built from 14 residues. Germline V CDR1 and CDR2: MNHEY, SVGAGI. J lost 9 bases, V lost 0 bases, and 3 bases had no gene match. CDR3: CASSYSGTSSEQFF. The CDR3 DNA reads TGTGCCAGCAGTTACTCGGGGACTAGCAGTGAGCAGTTCTTC.

As DNA, the CDR3 is TGTGCCAGTAACAGGCTTGCCGCGTTGACTGAAGCTTTCTTT. Encoded protein: CASNRLAALTEAFF. The chain couples TRBV2 to TRBJ1-1; tentative D call: TRBD1 (5 bases). Germline V lookup: CDR1 SNHLY, CDR2 FYNNEI. V gave up 9 bases and J gave up 5 bases, with 19 bases separating them. This CDR3 is built from 14 residues.

V gene TRBV27 combines with J gene TRBJ2-1; D is perhaps TRBD2 (5 bases). Germline CDR1 and CDR2: MNHEY and SMNVEV (reference sequence). The V end was cut by 2 bases, the J end by 5 bases, with 19 bases between. The CDR3 is 17 amino acids. CDR3 loop: CASSLAASRKPNNEQFF. The CDR3 nucleotides read TGTGCCAGCAGTTTAGCGGCTAGCCGAAAACCTAACAATGAGCAGTTCTTC.

This sequence joins TRBV6-5 and TRBJ1-2; 8 positions match TRBD1. V shed 3 bases and J 5 bases; nucleotides not matched to a gene: 5. CDR1 MNHEY and CDR2 SVGAGI come from the germline V gene. This CDR3 spans 14 amino acids. This CDR3 reads CASSYGQGYYGYTF. The DNA for the CDR3 is TGTGCCAGCAGTTATGGACAGGGATATTATGGCTACACCTTC.

The chain combines TRBV5-1 with TRBJ1-6; possibly TRBD1 for D (6 bases). Germline CDR1 SGHRS, CDR2 YFSETQ. CDR3 length: 13 amino acids. The V gene lost 2 bases and the J gene lost 9 bases, with 9 bases spanning the gap. This CDR3 reads CASSFEDSSPLHF. CDR3 DNA sequence: TGCGCCAGCAGCTTTGAGGACAGTTCACCCCTCCACTTT. Using reference TRBV5-1 and TRBJ1-6 for the parts outside the CDR3, the full variable domain is KAGVTQTPRYLIKTRGQQVTLSCSPISGHRSVSWYQQTPGQGLQFLFEYFSETQRNKGNFPGRFSGRQFSNSRSEMNVSTLELGDSALYLCASSFEDSSPLHFGNGTRLTVT.

This chain joins TRBV7-9 and TRBJ1-4; a possible D gene is TRBD1 (6 bases). This CDR3 spans 18 amino acids. CDR1 and CDR2 (germline): SEHNR, FQNEAQ (reference sequence). V was trimmed by 5 bases and J by 5 bases, leaving 24 bases between them. The CDR3 loop is CASSLKGGFRGINEKLFF. The CDR3 DNA follows: TGTGCCAGCAGCCTAAAAGGGGGTTTTCGGGGCATCAATGAAAAACTGTTTTTT.

The chain recombines TRBV19 with TRBJ2-7; a possible D gene is TRBD1 (5 bases). Germline loops: CDR1 LNHDA, CDR2 SQIVND (reference sequence). CDR3 length: 14 amino acids. The germline V and J ends were trimmed by 5 bases and 4 bases, with 15 bases remaining between them. The CDR3 nucleotides are TGTGCCAGTAGTCTGCAGGAAGGACAATACGAGCAGTACTTC. It yields the protein CASSLQEGQYEQYF.

The V gene is TRBV4-3, the J gene TRBJ1-1, with D maybe TRBD1 (5 bases). The CDR3 has 15 amino acids. CDR1 and CDR2 from the germline V gene are LGHNA and YSLEER. The ends were cut back, 1 base at V and 5 bases at J, with 14 bases in the middle. CDR3 in DNA: TGCGCCAGCAGCCAAGGGGCAGGGTGGAATACTGAAGCTTTCTTT. Its translation: CASSQGAGWNTEAFF.

V gene TRBV5-6 combines with J gene TRBJ1-1; D is unclear. Germline V gene data show CDR1 as SGHDT and CDR2 as YYEEEE. This CDR3 is 13 amino acids long. The germline V and J ends were trimmed by 2 bases and 1 base, with 6 bases remaining between them. CDR3 amino acids: CASSFQENTEAFF. The DNA for the CDR3 is TGTGCCAGCAGCTTCCAGGAGAACACTGAAGCTTTCTTT.

Turning to this clone: One end of the junction does not line up with germline, which may come from a read error. The chain employs TRBV2 and TRBJ2-7; D is perhaps TRBD1 (5 bases). Germline V gives CDR1 SNHLY, CDR2 FYNNEI. The CDR3 has 14 residues. The CDR3 DNA reads TGTGCCAGCAGCGAAGACACTTGGGGCTCCGAGCAGTACTTC. Residues: CASSEDTWGSEQYF.